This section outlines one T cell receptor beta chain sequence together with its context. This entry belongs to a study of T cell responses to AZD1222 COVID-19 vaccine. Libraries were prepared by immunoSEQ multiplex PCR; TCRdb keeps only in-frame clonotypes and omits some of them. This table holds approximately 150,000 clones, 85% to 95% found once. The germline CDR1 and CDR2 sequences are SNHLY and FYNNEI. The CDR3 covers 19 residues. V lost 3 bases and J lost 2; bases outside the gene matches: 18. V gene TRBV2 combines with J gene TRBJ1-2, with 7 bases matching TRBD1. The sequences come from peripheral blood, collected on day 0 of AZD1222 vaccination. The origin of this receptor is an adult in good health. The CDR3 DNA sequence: TGTGCCAGCAGTGATTGGGGGGAATTAGGGACAGCCCTAAACTATGGCTACACCTTC. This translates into CASSDWGELGTALNYGYTF.